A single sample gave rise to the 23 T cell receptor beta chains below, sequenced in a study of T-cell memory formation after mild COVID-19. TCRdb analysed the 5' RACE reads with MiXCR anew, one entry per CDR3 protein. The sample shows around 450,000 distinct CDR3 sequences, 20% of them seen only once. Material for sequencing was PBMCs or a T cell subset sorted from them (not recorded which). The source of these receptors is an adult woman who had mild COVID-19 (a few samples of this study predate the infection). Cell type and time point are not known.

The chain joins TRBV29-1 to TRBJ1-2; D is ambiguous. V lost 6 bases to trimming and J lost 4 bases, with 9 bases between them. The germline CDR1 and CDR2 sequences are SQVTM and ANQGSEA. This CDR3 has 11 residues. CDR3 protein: CSVETFYGYTF. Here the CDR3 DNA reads TGCAGCGTCGAGACTTTCTATGGCTACACCTTC.

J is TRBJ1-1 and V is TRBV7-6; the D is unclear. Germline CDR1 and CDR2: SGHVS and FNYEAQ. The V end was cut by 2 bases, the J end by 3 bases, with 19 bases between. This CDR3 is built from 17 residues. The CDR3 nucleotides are TGTGCCAGCAGCTTAAGTTCAGTACGGCGCCTCGACACTGAAGCTTTCTTT. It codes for CASSLSSVRRLDTEAFF. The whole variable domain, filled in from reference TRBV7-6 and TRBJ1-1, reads GAGVSQSPRYKVTKRGQDVALRCDPISGHVSLYWYRQALGQGPEFLTYFNYEAQQDKSGLPNDRFSAERPEGSISTLTIQRTEQRDSAMYRCASSLSSVRRLDTEAFFGQGTRLTVV.

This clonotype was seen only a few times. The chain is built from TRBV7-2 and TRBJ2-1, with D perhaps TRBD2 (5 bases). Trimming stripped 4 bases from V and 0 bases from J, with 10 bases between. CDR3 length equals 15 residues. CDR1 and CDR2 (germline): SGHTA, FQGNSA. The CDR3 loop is CASSSSRDSYNEQFF. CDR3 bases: TGTGCCAGCAGCTCCTCGAGGGACTCCTACAATGAGCAGTTCTTC.

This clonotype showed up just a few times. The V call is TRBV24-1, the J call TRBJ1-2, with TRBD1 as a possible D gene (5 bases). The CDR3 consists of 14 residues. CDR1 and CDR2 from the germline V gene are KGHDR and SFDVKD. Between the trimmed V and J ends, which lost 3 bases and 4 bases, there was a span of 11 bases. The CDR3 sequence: CATSDGDWSYGYTF. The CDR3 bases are TGTGCCACCAGTGATGGGGACTGGAGCTATGGCTACACCTTC.

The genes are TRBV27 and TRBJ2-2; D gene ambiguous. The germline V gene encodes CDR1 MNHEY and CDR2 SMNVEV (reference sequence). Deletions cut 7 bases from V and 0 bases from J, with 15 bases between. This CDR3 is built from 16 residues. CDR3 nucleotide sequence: TGTGCCAGCACTCCCGATTGGGCCGCGAACACCGGGGAGCTGTTTTTT. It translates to CASTPDWAANTGELFF.

The chain's CDR3 is CAWSLTGNTEAFF. CDR3 in DNA: TGTGCCTGGAGTTTGACGGGGAACACTGAAGCTTTCTTT. J is TRBJ1-1 and V is TRBV30; D remains ambiguous. Germline CDR1 GTSNPN, CDR2 SVGIG (reference sequence). The CDR3 has 13 residues. With 2 bases removed from V and 1 base from J, the gap between germline ends came to 8 bases.

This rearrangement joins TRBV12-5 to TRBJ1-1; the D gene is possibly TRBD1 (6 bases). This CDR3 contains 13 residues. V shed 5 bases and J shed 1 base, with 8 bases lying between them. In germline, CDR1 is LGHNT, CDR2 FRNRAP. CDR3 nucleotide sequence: TGTGCTAGTGGTCTGACAGGGAACACTGAAGCTTTCTTT. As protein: CASGLTGNTEAFF.

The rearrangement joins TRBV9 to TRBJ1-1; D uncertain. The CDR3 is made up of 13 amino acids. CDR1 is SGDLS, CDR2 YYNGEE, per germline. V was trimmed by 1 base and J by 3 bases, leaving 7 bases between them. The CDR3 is CASSVRYDTEAFF. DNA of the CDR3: TGTGCCAGCAGCGTAAGGTATGACACTGAAGCTTTCTTT.

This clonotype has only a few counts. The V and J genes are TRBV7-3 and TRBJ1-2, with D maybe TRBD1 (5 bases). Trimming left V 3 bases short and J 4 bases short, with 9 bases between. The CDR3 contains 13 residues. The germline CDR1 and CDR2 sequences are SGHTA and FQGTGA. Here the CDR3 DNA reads TGTGCCAGCAGCTTGGGCGGGACCTATGGCTACACCTTC. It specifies CASSLGGTYGYTF. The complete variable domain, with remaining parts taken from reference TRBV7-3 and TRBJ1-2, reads GAGVSQTPSNKVTEKGKYVELRCDPISGHTALYWYRQSLGQGPEFLIYFQGTGAADDSGLPNDRFFAVRPEGSVSTLKIQRTERGDSAVYLCASSLGGTYGYTFGSGTRLTVV.

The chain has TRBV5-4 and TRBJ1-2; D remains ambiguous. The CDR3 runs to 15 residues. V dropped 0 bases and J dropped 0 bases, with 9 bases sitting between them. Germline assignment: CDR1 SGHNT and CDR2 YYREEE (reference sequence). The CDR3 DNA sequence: TGTGCCAGCAGCTTGGGTGGCAGAACTAACTATGGCTACACCTTC. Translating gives CASSLGGRTNYGYTF.

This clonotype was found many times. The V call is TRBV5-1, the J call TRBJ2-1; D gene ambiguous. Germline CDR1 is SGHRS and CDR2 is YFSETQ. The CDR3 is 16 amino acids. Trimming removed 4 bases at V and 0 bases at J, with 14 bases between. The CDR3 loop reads CASSPMPASSYNEQFF. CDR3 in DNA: TGCGCCAGCAGCCCTATGCCTGCTAGCTCCTACAATGAGCAGTTCTTC.

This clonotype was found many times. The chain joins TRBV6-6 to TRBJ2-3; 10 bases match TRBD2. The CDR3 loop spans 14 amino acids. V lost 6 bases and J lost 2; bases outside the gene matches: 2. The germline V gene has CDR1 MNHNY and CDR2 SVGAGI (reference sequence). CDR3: CASRTSGFTDTQYF. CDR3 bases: TGTGCCAGCAGGACTAGCGGGTTCACAGATACGCAGTATTTT.

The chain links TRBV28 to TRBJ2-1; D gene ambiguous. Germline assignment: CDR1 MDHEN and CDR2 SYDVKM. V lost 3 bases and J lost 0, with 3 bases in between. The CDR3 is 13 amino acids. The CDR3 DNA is TGTGCCAGCAGTTTTCTCTCCTACAATGAGCAGTTCTTC. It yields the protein CASSFLSYNEQFF. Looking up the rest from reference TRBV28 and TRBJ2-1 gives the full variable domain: DVKVTQSSRYLVKRTGEKVFLECVQDMDHENMFWYRQDPGLGLRLIYFSYDVKMKEKGDIPEGYSVSREKKERFSLILESASTNQTSMYLCASSFLSYNEQFFGPGTRLTVL.

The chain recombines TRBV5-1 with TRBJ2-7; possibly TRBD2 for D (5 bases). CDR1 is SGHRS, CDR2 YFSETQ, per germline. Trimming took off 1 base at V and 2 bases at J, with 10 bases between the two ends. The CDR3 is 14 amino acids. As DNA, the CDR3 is TGCGCCAGCAGCTTGTCGGGGTTTGCCTACGAGCAGTACTTC. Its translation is CASSLSGFAYEQYF.

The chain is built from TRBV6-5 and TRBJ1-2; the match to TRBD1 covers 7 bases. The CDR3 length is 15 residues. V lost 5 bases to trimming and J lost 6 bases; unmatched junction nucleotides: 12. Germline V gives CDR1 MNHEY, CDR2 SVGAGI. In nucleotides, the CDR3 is TGTGCCAGCAGTAGCAGGGGGGGGGAGCGGGATGGCTACACCTTC. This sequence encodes CASSSRGGERDGYTF.

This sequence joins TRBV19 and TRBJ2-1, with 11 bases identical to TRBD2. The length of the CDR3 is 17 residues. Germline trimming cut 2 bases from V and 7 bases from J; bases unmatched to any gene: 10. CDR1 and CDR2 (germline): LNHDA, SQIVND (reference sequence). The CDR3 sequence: CASSISGSGRAQNEQFF. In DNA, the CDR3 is TGTGCCAGTAGTATATCCGGTAGCGGGAGGGCGCAGAATGAGCAGTTCTTC.

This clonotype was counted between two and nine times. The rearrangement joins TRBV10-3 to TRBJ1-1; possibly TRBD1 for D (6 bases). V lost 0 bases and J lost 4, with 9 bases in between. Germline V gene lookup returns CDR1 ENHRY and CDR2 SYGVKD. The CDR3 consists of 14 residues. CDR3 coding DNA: TGTGCCATCAGTGAGTCAATCAGGGGCACTGAAGCTTTCTTT. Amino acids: CAISESIRGTEAFF.

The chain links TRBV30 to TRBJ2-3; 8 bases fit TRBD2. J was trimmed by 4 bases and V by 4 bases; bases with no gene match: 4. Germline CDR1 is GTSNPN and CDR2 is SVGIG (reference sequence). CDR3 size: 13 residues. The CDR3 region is CAWTSGLADTQYF. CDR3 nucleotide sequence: TGTGCCTGGACTTCGGGACTAGCAGATACGCAGTATTTT.

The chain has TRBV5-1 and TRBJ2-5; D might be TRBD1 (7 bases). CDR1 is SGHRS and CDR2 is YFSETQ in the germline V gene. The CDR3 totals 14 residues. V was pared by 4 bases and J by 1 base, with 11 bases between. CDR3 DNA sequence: TGCGCCAGCAGCGCGGGACAGCCCCAAGAGACCCAGTACTTC. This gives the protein CASSAGQPQETQYF.

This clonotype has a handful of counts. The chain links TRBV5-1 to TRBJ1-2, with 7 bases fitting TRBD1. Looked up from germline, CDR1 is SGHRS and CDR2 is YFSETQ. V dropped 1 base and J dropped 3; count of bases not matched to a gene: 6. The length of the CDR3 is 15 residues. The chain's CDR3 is CASSLIPGGDYGYTF. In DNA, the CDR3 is TGCGCCAGCAGCTTGATCCCAGGGGGAGACTATGGCTACACCTTC.

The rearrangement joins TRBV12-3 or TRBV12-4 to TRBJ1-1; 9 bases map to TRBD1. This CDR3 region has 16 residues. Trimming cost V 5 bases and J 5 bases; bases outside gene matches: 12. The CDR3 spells CASSPPSGTGMTEAFF. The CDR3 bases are TGTGCCAGCAGTCCCCCTTCCGGGACAGGGATGACTGAAGCTTTCTTT.

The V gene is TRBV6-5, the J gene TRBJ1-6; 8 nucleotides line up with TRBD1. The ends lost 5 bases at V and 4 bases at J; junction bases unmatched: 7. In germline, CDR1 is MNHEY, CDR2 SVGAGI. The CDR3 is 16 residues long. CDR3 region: CASSNRGDAYNSPLHF. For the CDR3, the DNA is TGTGCCAGCAGTAACAGGGGGGATGCTTATAATTCACCCCTCCACTTT.

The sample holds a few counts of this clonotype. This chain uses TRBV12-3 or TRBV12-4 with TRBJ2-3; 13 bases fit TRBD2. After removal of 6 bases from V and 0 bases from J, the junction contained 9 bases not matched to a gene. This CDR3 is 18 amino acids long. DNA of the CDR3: TGTGCCAGCAGATATACTAGCGGGAGGGCCTTGAGCACAGATACGCAGTATTTT. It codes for CASRYTSGRALSTDTQYF.